This entry lists 16 T cell receptor beta chains sequenced from one sample in a study of blood T cell repertoires in COVID-19. Measured with immunoSEQ multiplex PCR; TCRdb has only the in-frame clones, and not every one. The sample includes around 91,000 clones, over 75% of them seen just once. The sequenced sample consisted of peripheral blood. The receptors shown here come from a human donor in a cohort sampled during active COVID-19.

J is TRBJ1-5 and V is TRBV27; D is possibly TRBD1 (5 bases). V was pared by 5 bases and J by 5 bases, with 10 bases between. Germline lookup yields CDR1 MNHEY and CDR2 SMNVEV (reference sequence). This CDR3 comprises 13 residues. In DNA form, the CDR3 reads TGTGCCAGCAGTGACAGAGCCTATCAGCCCCAGCATTTT. The encoded protein is CASSDRAYQPQHF.

Only one count was recorded for this clone. The chain is built from TRBV5-8 and TRBJ1-5; 7 nucleotides agree with TRBD1. Germline V lookup: CDR1 SGHTS, CDR2 YDEGEE. With V trimmed by 3 bases and J by 5 bases, 8 bases remained unmatched. CDR3 size: 15 residues. The CDR3 sequence: CASSSRGGAYQPQHF. CDR3 nucleotides: TGTGCCAGCAGCTCGCGAGGGGGCGCGTATCAGCCCCAGCATTTT.

The V gene is TRBV15, the J gene TRBJ2-1; 10 nucleotides match TRBD2. The V and J ends lost 5 bases and 6 bases, in that order; junction bases with no gene match: 16. This CDR3 spans 18 amino acids. Germline lookup yields CDR1 LNHNV and CDR2 YYDKDF (reference sequence). The CDR3 here is CATSSRPPLAGVSNEQFF. The DNA for the CDR3 is TGTGCCACCAGCTCCCGGCCCCCTCTAGCGGGGGTCTCCAATGAGCAGTTCTTC.

This clone was detected a few times. The chain recombines TRBV20-1 with TRBJ1-5; 12 bases are shared with TRBD1. The germline V gene has CDR1 DFQATT and CDR2 SNEGSKA (reference sequence). The CDR3 is 11 residues long. Trimming at V came to 5 bases and at J to 12 bases, leaving 2 bases not matched to a gene. In DNA, the CDR3 is TGCAGTGCTTGGGACAGGGGGCACCAGCATTTT. It yields the protein CSAWDRGHQHF.

The chain recombines TRBV6-2 or TRBV6-3 with TRBJ1-1, with 7 positions matching TRBD1. The V gene end was trimmed by 4 bases and the J gene end by 4 bases; junction bases not matched to a gene: 6. The V gene's germline CDR1 is MNHEY and CDR2 SVGEGT. The CDR3 has 14 amino acids. CDR3 nucleotides: TGTGCCAGCAGTTTGACAGGGCTTGGCACTGAAGCTTTCTTT. Protein sequence: CASSLTGLGTEAFF.

V and J are TRBV4-2 and TRBJ1-1, with D unresolved. Per the germline V gene, CDR1 is LGHNA and CDR2 is YNFKEQ. The V end lost 1 base, the J end lost 6 bases, and 9 bases lay between the germline ends. The CDR3 covers 13 residues. In nucleotides, the CDR3 is TGTGCCAGCAGCCAAGTGTTGGGCGCTGAAGCTTTCTTT. It specifies CASSQVLGAEAFF.

The V gene is TRBV18, the J gene TRBJ2-2, with D possibly matching TRBD2 (6 bases). Trimming stripped 1 base from V and 7 bases from J, with 13 bases between. Per the germline V gene, CDR1 is KGHSH and CDR2 is LQKENI. CDR3 length: 15 residues. The CDR3 bases are TGTGCCAGCTCACCACGAAATAGGCGGGACGGGGAGCTGTTTTTT. Its translation is CASSPRNRRDGELFF.

The chain carries TRBV7-3 and TRBJ2-1; the match to TRBD2 covers 8 bases. V gave up 4 bases and J gave up 4 bases; unmatched junction bases: 9. CDR1 SGHTA and CDR2 FQGTGA come from the germline V gene. The CDR3 loop spans 16 amino acids. The CDR3 sequence: CASSSPGGRGYNEQFF. CDR3 DNA: TGTGCCAGCAGCTCCCCGGGAGGGCGGGGGTACAATGAGCAGTTCTTC. The complete variable domain, with remaining parts taken from reference TRBV7-3 and TRBJ2-1, reads GAGVSQTPSNKVTEKGKYVELRCDPISGHTALYWYRQSLGQGPEFLIYFQGTGAADDSGLPNDRFFAVRPEGSVSTLKIQRTERGDSAVYLCASSSPGGRGYNEQFFGPGTRLTVL.

The chain couples TRBV6-5 to TRBJ2-6; D is unresolved. Germline values: CDR1 MNHEY, CDR2 SVGAGI. V lost 2 bases, J lost 0 bases, and 8 bases lay in between. CDR3 size: 16 residues. The CDR3 DNA reads as TGTGCCAGCAGTTACCAGGTTGACTCTGGGGCCAACGTCCTGACTTTC. Encoded protein: CASSYQVDSGANVLTF.

This chain links TRBV3-1 (or the pseudogene TRBV3-2) with TRBJ2-1, with 7 bases matching TRBD2. The germline gives CDR1 LGHDT, CDR2 YNNKEL (reference sequence). The CDR3 contains 15 residues. V gave up 0 bases and J gave up 6 bases; unmatched junction bases: 5. The CDR3 nucleotides read TGTGCCAGCAGCCAAGATTTGCTAGCGGTCAATGAGCAGTTCTTC. Amino acids: CASSQDLLAVNEQFF.

The chain uses TRBV5-1 and TRBJ2-5; 7 bases map to TRBD2. V shed 1 base and J 2 bases; nucleotides not matched to a gene: 8. The CDR3 sequence is 16 residues long. The germline V gene encodes CDR1 SGHRS and CDR2 YFSETQ. CDR3 amino acids: CASSLRGAGRQETQYF. CDR3 coding DNA: TGCGCCAGCAGCTTGAGGGGAGCGGGGAGGCAAGAGACCCAGTACTTC.

The V call is TRBV5-1, the J call TRBJ2-1; 10 bases match TRBD1. Germline CDR1 SGHRS, CDR2 YFSETQ. There are 14 residues in the CDR3. V shed 4 bases, J shed 6 bases, and the junction held 4 bases outside the gene matches. In nucleotides, the CDR3 is TGCGCCAGCAGCGTCGGACAGGGGGGCAATGAGCAGTTCTTC. The encoded protein is CASSVGQGGNEQFF.

The chain employs TRBV30 and TRBJ1-2; perhaps TRBD1 as D (5 bases). The CDR3 is made up of 13 amino acids. V was clipped by 1 base and J by 8 bases, with 14 bases between them. Per germline, CDR1 GTSNPN and CDR2 SVGIG (reference sequence). Here the CDR3 DNA reads TGTGCCTGGAGTGGACAGCTCGGTATAGGCTACACCTTC. It codes for CAWSGQLGIGYTF.

The genes are TRBV7-2 and TRBJ1-4; perhaps TRBD1 as D (6 bases). V was pared by 7 bases and J by 2 bases, with 17 bases between. The germline CDR1 and CDR2 sequences are SGHTA and FQGNSA. This CDR3 contains 16 residues. CDR3 nucleotide sequence: TGTGCCAGCACACACAGGGAAGGTCCGACTAATGAAAAACTGTTTTTT. As protein: CASTHREGPTNEKLFF. Based on the CDR3 plus reference TRBV7-2 and TRBJ1-4, the full variable domain is GAGVSQSPSNKVTEKGKDVELRCDPISGHTALYWYRQSLGQGLEFLIYFQGNSAPDKSGLPSDRFSAERTGGSVSTLTIQRTQQEDSAVYLCASTHREGPTNEKLFFGSGTQLSVL.

Regarding this clone: Other DNA variants within this sample encode the same CDR3. CDR3 sequence: CASSLRLAGGHYNEQFF. The CDR3 DNA follows: TGTGCCAGCAGCTTACGACTAGCGGGAGGCCACTACAATGAGCAGTTCTTC. The V call is TRBV7-2, the J call TRBJ2-1; TRBD2 matches at 13 bases. The CDR3 has 17 residues. With 2 bases clipped from V and 3 bases from J, the junction kept 4 bases outside the gene matches. The germline V gene has CDR1 SGHTA and CDR2 FQGNSA.

The chain recombines TRBV6-4 with TRBJ1-2; no reliable D call. The CDR3 spans 13 residues. The germline gives CDR1 MRHNA, CDR2 SNTAGT. Between the trimmed V and J ends, which lost 4 bases and 1 base, there was a span of 7 bases. CDR3 residues: CASSVNGNYGYTF. As DNA, the CDR3 is TGTGCCAGCAGTGTCAACGGTAACTATGGCTACACCTTC.